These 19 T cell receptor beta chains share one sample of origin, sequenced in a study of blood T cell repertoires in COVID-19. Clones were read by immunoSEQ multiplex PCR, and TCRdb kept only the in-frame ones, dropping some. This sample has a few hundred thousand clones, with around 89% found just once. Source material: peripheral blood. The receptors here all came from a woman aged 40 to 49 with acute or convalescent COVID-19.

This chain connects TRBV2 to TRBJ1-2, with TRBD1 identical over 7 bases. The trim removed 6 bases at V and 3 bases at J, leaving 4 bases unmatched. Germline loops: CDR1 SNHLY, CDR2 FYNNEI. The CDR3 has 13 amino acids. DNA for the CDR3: TGTGCCAGCAGCGCAGGGGGTGACTATGGCTACACCTTC. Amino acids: CASSAGGDYGYTF.

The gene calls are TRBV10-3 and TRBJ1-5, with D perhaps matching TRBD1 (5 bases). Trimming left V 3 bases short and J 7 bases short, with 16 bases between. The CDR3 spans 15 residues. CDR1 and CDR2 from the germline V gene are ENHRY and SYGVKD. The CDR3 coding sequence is TGTGCCATCAGTGAAGGGCAGGGAGGTGGACAGCCCCAGCATTTT. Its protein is CAISEGQGGGQPQHF.

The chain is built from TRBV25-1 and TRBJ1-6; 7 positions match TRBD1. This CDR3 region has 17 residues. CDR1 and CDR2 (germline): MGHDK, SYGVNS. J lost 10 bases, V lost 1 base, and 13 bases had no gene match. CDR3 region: CASSELEGGEVVSPLHF. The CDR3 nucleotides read TGTGCCAGCAGTGAATTGGAAGGGGGCGAAGTGGTGTCACCCCTCCACTTT.

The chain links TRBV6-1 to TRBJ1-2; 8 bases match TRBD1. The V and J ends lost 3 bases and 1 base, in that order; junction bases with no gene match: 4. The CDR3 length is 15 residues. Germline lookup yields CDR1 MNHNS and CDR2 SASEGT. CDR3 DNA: TGTGCCAGCAGTGACCGGGACAGGCGTAACTATGGCTACACCTTC. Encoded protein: CASSDRDRRNYGYTF.

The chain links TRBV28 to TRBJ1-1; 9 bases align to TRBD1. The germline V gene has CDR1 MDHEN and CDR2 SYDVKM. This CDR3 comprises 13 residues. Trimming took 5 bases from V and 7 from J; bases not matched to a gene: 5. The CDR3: CASSGTGRNEAFF. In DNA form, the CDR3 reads TGTGCCAGCAGTGGGACAGGGAGGAATGAAGCTTTCTTT.

For the CDR3, the DNA is TGTGCCAGCCGCGCGGGATTTCAAAGCTCCTATAATTCACCCCTCCACTTT. Amino acids: CASRAGFQSSYNSPLHF. V and J are TRBV14 and TRBJ1-6; D ambiguous. With 8 bases removed from V and 0 bases from J, the gap between germline ends came to 17 bases. CDR3 length: 17 residues. Germline CDR1 SGHDN, CDR2 FVKESK.

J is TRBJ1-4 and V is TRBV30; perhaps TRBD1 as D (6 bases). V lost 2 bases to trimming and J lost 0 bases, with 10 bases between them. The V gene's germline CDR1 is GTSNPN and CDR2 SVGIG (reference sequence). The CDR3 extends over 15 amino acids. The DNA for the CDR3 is TGTGCCTGGAGTAGACAGGTTTCAACTAATGAAAAACTGTTTTTT. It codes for CAWSRQVSTNEKLFF.

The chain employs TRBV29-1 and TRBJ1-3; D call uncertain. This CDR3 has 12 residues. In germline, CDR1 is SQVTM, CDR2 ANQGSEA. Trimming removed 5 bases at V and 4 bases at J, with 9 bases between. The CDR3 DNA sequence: TGCAGCGTTCAGGTCTCCGGAAACACCATATATTTT. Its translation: CSVQVSGNTIYF.

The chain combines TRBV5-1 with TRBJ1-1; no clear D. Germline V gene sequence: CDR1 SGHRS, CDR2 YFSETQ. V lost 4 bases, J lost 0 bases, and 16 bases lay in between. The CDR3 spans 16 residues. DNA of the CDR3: TGCGCCAGCAGCCACGGCCATTCGACATTGAACACTGAAGCTTTCTTT. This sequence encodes CASSHGHSTLNTEAFF.

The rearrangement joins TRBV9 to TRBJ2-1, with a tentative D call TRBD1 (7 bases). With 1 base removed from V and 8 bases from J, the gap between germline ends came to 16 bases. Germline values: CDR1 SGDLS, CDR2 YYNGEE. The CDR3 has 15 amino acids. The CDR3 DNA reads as TGTGCCAGCAGCGTAACAGGGGCCCGCGGGGATGAGCAGTTCTTC. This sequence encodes CASSVTGARGDEQFF.

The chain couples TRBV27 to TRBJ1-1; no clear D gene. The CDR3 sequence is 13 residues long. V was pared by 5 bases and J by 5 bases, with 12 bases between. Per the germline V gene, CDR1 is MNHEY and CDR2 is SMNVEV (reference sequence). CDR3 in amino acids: CASSPPRLTEAFF. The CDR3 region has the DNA TGTGCCAGCAGTCCCCCCCGGTTGACTGAAGCTTTCTTT.

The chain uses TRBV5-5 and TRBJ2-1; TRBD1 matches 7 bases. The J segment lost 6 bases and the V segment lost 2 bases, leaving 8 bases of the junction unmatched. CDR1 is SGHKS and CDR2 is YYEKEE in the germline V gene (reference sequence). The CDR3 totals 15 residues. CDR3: CASSFFTGDGNEQFF. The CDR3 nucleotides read TGTGCCAGCAGCTTCTTTACAGGGGATGGCAATGAGCAGTTCTTC.

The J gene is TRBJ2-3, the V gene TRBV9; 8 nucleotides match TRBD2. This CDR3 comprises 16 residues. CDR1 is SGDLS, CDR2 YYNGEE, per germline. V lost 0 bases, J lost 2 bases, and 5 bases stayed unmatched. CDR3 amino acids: CASSVVSGAYTDTQYF. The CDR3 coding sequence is TGTGCCAGCAGCGTAGTTAGCGGGGCCTACACAGATACGCAGTATTTT.

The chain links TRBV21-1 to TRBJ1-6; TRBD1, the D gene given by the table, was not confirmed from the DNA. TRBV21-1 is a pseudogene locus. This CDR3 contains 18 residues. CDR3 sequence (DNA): TGTGCCAGCAGCAAAGAGACAGGGGATCCCCGTACTAATTCACCCCTCCACTTT. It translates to CASSKETGDPRTNSPLHF.

As DNA, the CDR3 is TGTGCCAGCAAGAAAGAGACAGGGGGGAACTATGGCTACACCTTC. Its protein product is CASKKETGGNYGYTF. The chain joins TRBV2 to TRBJ1-2; 9 bases agree with TRBD1. V dropped 7 bases and J dropped 2; count of bases not matched to a gene: 8. Germline CDR1 is SNHLY and CDR2 is FYNNEI. This CDR3 contains 15 residues.

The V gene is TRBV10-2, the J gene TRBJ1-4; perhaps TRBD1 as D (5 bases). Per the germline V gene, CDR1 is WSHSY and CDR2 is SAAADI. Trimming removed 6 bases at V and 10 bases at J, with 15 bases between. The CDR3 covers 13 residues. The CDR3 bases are TGCGCCAGCAGGGACACCCCGGAGGGAAAACTGTTTTTT. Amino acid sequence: CASRDTPEGKLFF.

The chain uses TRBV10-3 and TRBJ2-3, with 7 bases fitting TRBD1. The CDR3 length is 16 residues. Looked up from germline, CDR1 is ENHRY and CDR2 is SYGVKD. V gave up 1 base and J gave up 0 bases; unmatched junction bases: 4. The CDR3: CAISELRGLSTDTQYF. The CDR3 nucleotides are TGTGCCATCAGTGAGTTGAGGGGGCTTAGCACAGATACGCAGTATTTT.

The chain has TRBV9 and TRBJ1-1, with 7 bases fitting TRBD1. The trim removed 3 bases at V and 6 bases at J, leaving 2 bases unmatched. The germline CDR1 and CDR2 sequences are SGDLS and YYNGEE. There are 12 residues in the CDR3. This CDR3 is CASSGGGPEAFF. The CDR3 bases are TGTGCCAGCAGCGGAGGGGGCCCTGAAGCTTTCTTT.

In nucleotides, the CDR3 is TGCGCCAGCAGCTGGGGACAGGGAGACAAAAATTCACCCCTCCACTTT. Translation: CASSWGQGDKNSPLHF. This chain uses TRBV5-1 with TRBJ1-6; TRBD1 matches 9 bases. Germline lookup yields CDR1 SGHRS and CDR2 YFSETQ. The CDR3 consists of 16 residues. Germline trimming cut 3 bases from V and 7 bases from J; bases unmatched to any gene: 8.